The 28 T cell receptor beta chains below come from one sample, sequenced in a study of post-analysis software for immune sequencing data. Study outcomes and limitations: The five TRBV segments detected at higher frequency in patients than in controls included TRBV5-6, TRBV5-1 and TRBV20-1.

Unique molecular identifiers featured in each of the TCR beta cDNA libraries. TCRdb ran MiXCR on the PCR reads and lists one entry per CDR3 protein. The table has approximately 770,000 distinct CDR3 sequences, under 60% seen once. Which antigens these TCRs recognize remains unknown. Sequencing used blood. The receptors here all came from a girl under 18 with multiple sclerosis.

The CDR3: CASRTSRGDQPQHF. CDR3 DNA: TGTGCCAGCAGAACGAGCAGGGGGGACCAGCCCCAGCATTTT. The J gene is TRBJ1-5, the V gene TRBV27; 7 nucleotides align to TRBD1. The CDR3 runs 14 residues. V was clipped by 6 bases and J by 7 bases; unmatched bases: 9. Germline values: CDR1 MNHEY, CDR2 SMNVEV (reference sequence).

This clonotype was seen more than once but under ten times. The gene calls are TRBV4-3 and TRBJ2-5, with unresolved D. V was cut by 0 bases and J by 5 bases, with 16 bases left in between. This CDR3 has 16 residues. Germline V CDR1 and CDR2: LGHNA, YSLEER. CDR3 DNA: TGCGCCAGCAGCCAAGATAAGGGCCGTGACCTCGAGACCCAGTACTTC. Protein product: CASSQDKGRDLETQYF.

This CDR3 is CATSRDGTGITYEQYF. In DNA form, the CDR3 reads TGTGCCACCAGCAGAGATGGGACAGGAATAACCTACGAGCAGTACTTC. The chain joins TRBV15 to TRBJ2-7, with 8 bases that match TRBD1. The CDR3 extends over 16 amino acids. Unmatched junction bases numbered 6, after V lost 0 bases and J lost 2 bases. Germline V gives CDR1 LNHNV, CDR2 YYDKDF (reference sequence).

This clonotype has only a few counts. This sequence joins TRBV2 and TRBJ2-5, with D hard to call. The V end was cut by 11 bases, the J end by 4 bases, with 11 bases between. CDR3 length equals 11 residues. Germline V gene data show CDR1 as SNHLY and CDR2 as FYNNEI. The CDR3 DNA reads as TGTGCCGCCCCATTGGGAGAGACCCAGTACTTC. It translates to CAAPLGETQYF.

V and J are TRBV12-3 or TRBV12-4 and TRBJ2-3, with 7 bases identical to TRBD2. This CDR3 spans 16 amino acids. Germline trimming cut 5 bases from V and 4 bases from J; bases unmatched to any gene: 12. As DNA, the CDR3 is TGTGCCAGCAGTCGCCCGATGAGCGGGGACGCAGATACGCAGTATTTT. Translated, it gives CASSRPMSGDADTQYF.

This clonotype was found a few times. The rearrangement links TRBV12-3 or TRBV12-4 to TRBJ2-5; D is unresolved. The CDR3 is made up of 14 amino acids. V was clipped by 2 bases and J by 3 bases, with 10 bases between them. DNA of the CDR3: TGTGCCAGCAGTTTAAATTTGCCGGAAGAGACCCAGTACTTC. It is translated as CASSLNLPEETQYF.

This clonotype has just a few counts. This chain connects TRBV7-2 to TRBJ2-5, with D perhaps TRBD1 (5 bases). Germline CDR1 SGHTA, CDR2 FQGNSA. Trimming cost V 3 bases and J 4 bases, with 15 bases left between them. This CDR3 is 15 amino acids long. CDR3 region: CASSFDGDRIETQYF. The DNA for the CDR3 is TGTGCCAGCAGCTTCGACGGAGACAGAATAGAGACCCAGTACTTC. Using reference TRBV7-2 and TRBJ2-5 for the parts outside the CDR3, the full variable domain is GAGVSQSPSNKVTEKGKDVELRCDPISGHTALYWYRQSLGQGLEFLIYFQGNSAPDKSGLPSDRFSAERTGGSVSTLTIQRTQQEDSAVYLCASSFDGDRIETQYFGPGTRLLVL.

In its sample, this clonotype was seen a few times. The chain carries TRBV27 and TRBJ1-2, with 11 bases that match TRBD1. V gave up 0 bases and J gave up 2 bases; unmatched junction bases: 5. The CDR3 totals 17 residues. Germline V gene sequence: CDR1 MNHEY, CDR2 SMNVEV (reference sequence). CDR3 sequence (DNA): TGTGCCAGCAGTTTATCGTGGGACAGGGGGATAAACTATGGCTACACCTTC. This sequence encodes CASSLSWDRGINYGYTF.

This clonotype has only one observation. J is TRBJ1-2 and V is TRBV20-1, with D hard to call. This CDR3 has 12 residues. CDR1 and CDR2 (germline): DFQATT, SNEGSKA (reference sequence). The CDR3 nucleotides are TGCAGGGCCGCTTCCGGGGACTATGGCTACACCTTC. This codes for CRAASGDYGYTF.

The chain has TRBV15 and TRBJ1-6; 7 bases fit TRBD1. The CDR3 is 12 residues long. Per germline, CDR1 LNHNV and CDR2 YYDKDF (reference sequence). Trimming removed 8 bases from V and 7 bases from J; junction bases left unmatched: 2. The CDR3 DNA reads as TGTGCCACCGGGACAGTAAATTCACCCCTCCACTTT. Residues: CATGTVNSPLHF.

The V gene is TRBV11-2, the J gene TRBJ2-6; D may be TRBD1 or TRBD2 (7 bases each). The CDR3 loop spans 17 amino acids. Germline assignment: CDR1 SGHAT and CDR2 FQNNGV. Trimming shortened V by 2 bases and J by 0 bases, and 11 bases separated the two germline ends. The CDR3 DNA follows: TGTGCCAGCAGCTTACCAGGGGGGGACTCTGGGGCCAACGTCCTGACTTTC. This codes for CASSLPGGDSGANVLTF.

A few counts support this clonotype. V is TRBV5-1 and J is TRBJ2-1, with D perhaps matching TRBD2 (6 bases). The length of the CDR3 is 15 residues. Germline lookup yields CDR1 SGHRS and CDR2 YFSETQ. V was trimmed by 1 base and J by 10 bases, leaving 18 bases between them. CDR3: CASSLLAEAAGEQFF. CDR3 coding DNA: TGCGCCAGCAGCTTGTTGGCAGAGGCGGCGGGGGAGCAGTTCTTC.

J is TRBJ1-5 and V is TRBV12-3 or TRBV12-4; D ambiguous. The CDR3 spans 16 residues. V was cut by 2 bases and J by 4 bases, with 15 bases left in between. This chain's CDR3 is CASSLSYRGNNQPQHF. The DNA for the CDR3 is TGTGCCAGCAGTTTATCTTACAGAGGAAATAATCAGCCCCAGCATTTT.

This chain links TRBV2 with TRBJ2-7; 14 bases align to TRBD2. The germline gives CDR1 SNHLY, CDR2 FYNNEI. The ends lost 5 bases at V and 3 bases at J; junction bases unmatched: 18. CDR3 length: 20 residues. The chain's CDR3 is CASSPRGSIGLAGGFYEQYF. CDR3 nucleotide sequence: TGTGCCAGCAGTCCCAGGGGGAGCATAGGACTAGCGGGAGGATTCTACGAGCAGTACTTC. Full variable domain (missing parts from reference TRBV2 and TRBJ2-7): EPEVTQTPSHQVTQMGQEVILRCVPISNHLYFYWYRQILGQKVEFLVSFYNNEISEKSEIFDDQFSVERPDGSNFTLKIRSTKLEDSAMYFCASSPRGSIGLAGGFYEQYFGPGTRLTVT.

By proportion, this clonotype is medium-sized. The V call is TRBV20-1, the J call TRBJ2-7, with D maybe TRBD1 (6 bases). Trimming stripped 6 bases from V and 2 bases from J, with 14 bases between. The CDR3 contains 13 residues. CDR1 DFQATT and CDR2 SNEGSKA come from the germline V gene (reference sequence). The DNA for the CDR3 is TGCAGTGCGTCCAGGGACATTCCCTACGAGCAGTACTTC. The encoded protein is CSASRDIPYEQYF.

This clonotype was counted between two and nine times. The chain recombines TRBV12-3 or TRBV12-4 with TRBJ2-1, with 10 nucleotides matching TRBD2. With 7 bases clipped from V and 9 bases from J, the junction kept 18 bases outside the gene matches. CDR3 length: 17 amino acids. Here the CDR3 reads CASKPLLAGVSSSEQFF. The CDR3 DNA sequence: TGTGCCAGCAAGCCCCTTCTAGCGGGAGTTTCGTCTAGTGAGCAGTTCTTC.

The chain has TRBV7-2 and TRBJ2-1, with a tentative D call TRBD2 (5 bases). There are 15 residues in the CDR3. V lost 3 bases to trimming and J lost 3 bases, with 12 bases between them. CDR1 SGHTA and CDR2 FQGNSA come from the germline V gene. The CDR3 loop reads CASSLKASSYNEQFF. The DNA of the CDR3 is TGTGCCAGCAGCTTGAAGGCTAGCAGCTACAATGAGCAGTTCTTC.

This clonotype was picked up one time. This chain connects TRBV6-5 to TRBJ2-7; a weak D match, TRBD2 (5 bases). Trimming cost V 5 bases and J 2 bases, with 10 bases left between them. The germline V gene has CDR1 MNHEY and CDR2 SVGAGI. CDR3 length: 13 amino acids. The CDR3 region has the DNA TGTGCCAGCAGTGCGTTCGGGGCCTACGAGCAGTACTTC. This translates into CASSAFGAYEQYF.

The chain couples TRBV7-8 to TRBJ2-3; 8 bases line up with TRBD2. The CDR3 consists of 13 residues. Germline V gene data show CDR1 as SGHVS and CDR2 as FQNEAQ. With 5 bases clipped from V and 6 bases from J, the junction kept 4 bases outside the gene matches. The CDR3 DNA sequence: TGTGCCAGCAGCCTCATAGCGGGGGATACGCAGTATTTT. The encoded protein is CASSLIAGDTQYF.

This chain joins TRBV10-3 and TRBJ2-1; TRBD1 or TRBD2 may be the D gene (6 bases each). The V gene's germline CDR1 is ENHRY and CDR2 SYGVKD. The CDR3 extends over 16 amino acids. Trimming took off 6 bases at V and 4 bases at J, with 19 bases between the two ends. The CDR3 bases are TGTGCCATCAGCCCCAGGGGAGGACTAATATACAATGAGCAGTTCTTC. As protein: CAISPRGGLIYNEQFF.

The gene calls are TRBV9 and TRBJ2-5; D is ambiguous. The CDR3 extends over 16 amino acids. In germline, CDR1 is SGDLS, CDR2 YYNGEE. V lost 0 bases and J 7 bases, leaving 19 bases between the germline ends. The CDR3 is CASSVVGSGEYGTQYF. Here the CDR3 DNA reads TGTGCCAGCAGCGTAGTGGGCAGTGGCGAATATGGGACCCAGTACTTC. Complete variable domain (other parts from reference TRBV9 and TRBJ2-5): DSGVTQTPKHLITATGQRVTLRCSPRSGDLSVYWYQQSLDQGLQFLIQYYNGEERAKGNILERFSAQQFPDLHSELNLSSLELGDSALYFCASSVVGSGEYGTQYFGPGTRLLVL.

This clonotype was observed a single time. V usage is TRBV7-8 and J usage is TRBJ1-5, with 7 bases aligning to TRBD1. There are 16 residues in the CDR3. Germline loops: CDR1 SGHVS, CDR2 FQNEAQ. The J segment lost 4 bases and the V segment lost 3 bases, leaving 9 bases of the junction unmatched. As DNA, the CDR3 is TGTGCCAGCAGCTTCGACAGGGCTAAAAGGAATCAGCCCCAGCATTTT. Amino acid sequence: CASSFDRAKRNQPQHF.

V gene TRBV6-5 combines with J gene TRBJ2-1; possibly TRBD1 or TRBD2 for D (7 bases each). The J call could be wrong; TRBJ2-7 is a better fit for the DNA end. This CDR3 region has 19 residues. CDR1 and CDR2 from the germline V gene are MNHEY and SVGAGI. The DNA for the CDR3 is TGTGCCAGCAGTATTCGACAGGGCCTTCTAGCGGAGGGATACAATGAGCAGTACTTC. Amino acid sequence: CASSIRQGLLAEGYNEQYF.

The V call is TRBV11-2, the J call TRBJ1-4; D is possibly TRBD1 (5 bases). Germline CDR1 is SGHAT and CDR2 is FQNNGV. The V gene lost 5 bases and the J gene lost 3 bases, with 16 bases spanning the gap. The CDR3 has 16 amino acids. The CDR3 region has the DNA TGTGCCAGCAGCACAGACCGACCGGGGCCTAATGAAAAACTGTTTTTT. This encodes CASSTDRPGPNEKLFF.

The chain is built from TRBV19 and TRBJ1-5; a possible D gene is TRBD1 (6 bases). Trimming took 7 bases from V and 8 from J, leaving 18 bases between them. Germline CDR1 reads LNHDA; CDR2 reads SQIVND (reference sequence). The CDR3 loop spans 14 amino acids. CDR3 DNA: TGTGCCAGTATAGTTCCCCGGACAGCGGAGCCCCAGCATTTT. It encodes CASIVPRTAEPQHF.

The table lists this clonotype with a few counts. One end of the junction fails to match germline, which may point to a read error. The chain combines TRBV7-8 with TRBJ2-7; a possible D gene is TRBD2 (6 bases). This CDR3 is built from 14 residues. The V gene's germline CDR1 is SGHVS and CDR2 FQNEAQ. CDR3 sequence (DNA): TGTGTCAGCAGCCGGGACTTAAAACCCTACGAGCAGTACTTC. Translating gives CVSSRDLKPYEQYF.

J is TRBJ2-1 and V is TRBV7-8; TRBD2 matches 10 bases. Germline V lookup: CDR1 SGHVS, CDR2 FQNEAQ. The CDR3 sequence is 17 residues long. Trimming removed 2 bases from V and 8 bases from J; junction bases left unmatched: 12. The CDR3 loop reads CASSLYPGSGRAYEQFF. The CDR3 DNA sequence: TGTGCCAGCAGCTTATATCCCGGAAGCGGGAGGGCATATGAGCAGTTCTTC. The full variable domain, with the rest looked up from reference TRBV7-8 and TRBJ2-1, is GAGVSQSPRYKVAKRGQDVALRCDPISGHVSLFWYQQALGQGPEFLTYFQNEAQLDKSGLPSDRFFAERPEGSVSTLKIQRTQQEDSAVYLCASSLYPGSGRAYEQFFGPGTRLTVL.

The chain uses TRBV25-1 and TRBJ2-5, with 8 bases fitting TRBD1. The tail of the sequence fits TRBJ2-7 better, so the J call may be wrong. The V gene's germline CDR1 is MGHDK and CDR2 SYGVNS. CDR3 length equals 15 residues. CDR3: CASSDETGVPYEQYF. The CDR3 region has the DNA TGTGCCAGCAGTGATGAGACAGGGGTTCCCTACGAGCAGTACTTC.